The rows below give T cell receptor beta chains drawn from one sample of a study of blood T cell repertoires in COVID-19. Produced via immunoSEQ multiplex PCR; TCRdb's table is partial and in-frame only. The repertoire holds roughly 220,000 clones, with around 84% as singletons. The specimen was peripheral blood. Every receptor here comes from a man aged 55 to 70 with acute or convalescent COVID-19. Both conserved end residues are part of each CDR3. Each record gives: J gene, clone size, V gene, D gene, CDR3 DNA, CDR3 protein. A D gene is named only where the DNA matches it firmly. Size values are once, few and many counts, or a class for expanded clones, and some rows have none.

TRBJ2-3 | . | TRBV24-1 | TRBD2 | TGTGCCACCAGACCGGGGGGGAAAAGCACAGATACGCAGTATTTT | CATRPGGKSTDTQYF
TRBJ1-2 | . | TRBV10-1 | . | TGCGCCAGCAGTACGAGGTCAACATACTATGGCTACACCTTC | CASSTRSTYYGYTF
TRBJ2-7 | . | TRBV7-2 | TRBD1 | TGTGCCAGCAGCCCAGACCCCAGACGGGACAGGGTTTACGAGCAGTACTTC | CASSPDPRRDRVYEQYF
TRBJ2-3 | . | TRBV9 | TRBD2 | TGTGCCAGCAGCGTCTCGGGGACTAGGAGCACAGATACGCAGTATTTT | CASSVSGTRSTDTQYF
TRBJ1-5 | . | TRBV7-8 | . | TGTGCCAGCAGCTTGGTCCGGAGTCAGCCCCAGCATTTT | CASSLVRSQPQHF
TRBJ2-3 | . | TRBV3-1/TRBV3-2 | TRBD2 | TGTGCCAGCAGCCTTAGCGGGGGGGCTGGGGATACGCAGTATTTT | CASSLSGGAGDTQYF
TRBJ1-1 | . | TRBV27 | . | TGTGCCAGCAGTTTACAGGGACTAACTGAAGCTTTCTTT | CASSLQGLTEAFF
TRBJ2-7 | . | TRBV14 | . | TGTGCCAGCAGCCAAGACTCACTCCTAGGGGACTACGAGCAGTACTTC | CASSQDSLLGDYEQYF
TRBJ1-5 | . | TRBV10-2 | . | TGCGCCAGCCAGGGCGGGGACTTCAGCCGAAGCAATCAGCCCCAGCATTTT | CASQGGDFSRSNQPQHF
TRBJ2-2 | . | TRBV7-9 | TRBD2 | TGTGCCAGCAGCCCGACAACCCTAGCGGGGGGGCGGACCGGGGAGCTGTTTTTT | CASSPTTLAGGRTGELFF
TRBJ1-1 | . | TRBV5-8 | . | TGTGCCAGCAGCTTGCGTCACTACACTGAAGCTTTCTTT | CASSLRHYTEAFF
TRBJ1-5 | . | TRBV10-2 | TRBD1 | TGCGCCAGCAGGAAGGGACAGGGGGCTCAGCCCCAGCATTTT | CASRKGQGAQPQHF
TRBJ1-5 | . | TRBV2 | TRBD1 | TGTGCCAGCAGTGAAAGGACAGGGAATCAGCCCCAGCATTTT | CASSERTGNQPQHF
TRBJ1-2 | . | TRBV9 | TRBD1 | TGTGCCAGCAGCCCCTCCGGGACAGGGGGCCTCGATGGCTACACCTTC | CASSPSGTGGLDGYTF
TRBJ2-5 | . | TRBV5-1 | TRBD2 | TGCGCCAGCAGCCCAGGGACTAGCGGCACCTTGTTACAAGAGACCCAGTACTTC | CASSPGTSGTLLQETQYF
TRBJ1-1 | few | TRBV5-1 | . | TGCGCCAGCAGCCGGGCAGGGGACCTCCTGAACACTGAAGCTTTCTTT | CASSRAGDLLNTEAFF
TRBJ2-4 | . | TRBV18 | . | TGTGCCAGCTCAGGCCCGGTGAGGGGGAACATTCAGTACTTC | CASSGPVRGNIQYF
TRBJ1-4 | . | TRBV6-5 | . | TGTGCCAGCAGTTACTCGAGACAGAATAATGAAAAACTGTTTTTT | CASSYSRQNNEKLFF
TRBJ2-1 | . | TRBV6-5 | TRBD1 | TGTGCCAGCAGCCAGGGGGCCGTTTCCTACAATGAGCAGTTCTTC | CASSQGAVSYNEQFF
TRBJ2-1 | . | TRBV6-2/TRBV6-3 | . | TGTGCCAGCAGTTACCCCGGGGGTGAGCAGTTCTTC | CASSYPGGEQFF
TRBJ1-1 | . | TRBV28 | . | TGTGCCAGCAGTTGGGGACTGGTGAACACTGAAGCTTTCTTT | CASSWGLVNTEAFF
TRBJ1-4 | . | TRBV2 | . | TGTGCCAGCAGTGAAGCGGTGGCAGGGTGGTACGAAAAACTGTTTTTT | CASSEAVAGWYEKLFF
TRBJ1-6 | . | TRBV30 | . | TGTGCCTGGAGCCGGGACTTTTCACCCCTCCACTTT | CAWSRDFSPLHF
TRBJ2-5 | . | TRBV2 | TRBD2 | TGTGCCAGCAGATCAAGCGGGGGCGGGGTCCAAGAGACCCAGTACTTC | CASRSSGGGVQETQYF
TRBJ2-3 | . | TRBV19 | TRBD2 | TGTGCCAGTAGACCCGGGACTAGCGTAAGCACAGATACGCAGTATTTT | CASRPGTSVSTDTQYF
TRBJ2-7 | . | TRBV6-5 | TRBD1 | TGTGCCAGCAGACGGGACAGCTCTAAGAAGCAGTACTTC | CASRRDSSKKQYF
TRBJ2-7 | . | TRBV29-1 | TRBD1 | TGCAGCACGAGACAGGGCCCCTACGAGCAGTACTTC | CSTRQGPYEQYF
TRBJ2-6 | . | TRBV2 | TRBD1 | TGTGCCAGCAGTGGGACAGGGGTCCAAACCGGGGCCAACGTCCTGACTTTC | CASSGTGVQTGANVLTF
TRBJ1-6 | once | TRBV19 | . | TGTGCCAGTAGTACCCCCAATCAACCCCTCCACTTT | CASSTPNQPLHF
TRBJ2-7 | . | TRBV6-4 | TRBD2 | TGTGCCAGCACCCCCGGGACTAGCACCTACGAGCAGTACTTC | CASTPGTSTYEQYF
TRBJ1-4 | . | TRBV3-1/TRBV3-2 | . | TGTGCCAGCAGCCAAGACTTCGGTTTTGGAACTAATGAAAAACTGTTTTTT | CASSQDFGFGTNEKLFF
TRBJ1-2 | . | TRBV2 | . | TGTGCCAGCAGTGAACAGGGCTATGGCTACACCTTC | CASSEQGYGYTF
TRBJ2-7 | . | TRBV19 | . | TGTGCCAGTAGCGAGGTATGGCCGAATTCCTACGAGCAGTACTTC | CASSEVWPNSYEQYF
TRBJ2-6 | . | TRBV19 | TRBD1 | TGTGCCAGTAGTATGGGACAGGGGCCCTCTGGGGCCAACGTCCTGACTTTC | CASSMGQGPSGANVLTF
TRBJ2-3 | . | TRBV11-2 | TRBD1 | TGTGCCAGCAGCTTGAGCAACAGGGGAACAGATACGCAGTATTTT | CASSLSNRGTDTQYF
TRBJ1-2 | . | TRBV6-6 | . | TGTGCCAGCAGCCGACAACGGGTGTCTCAGGGGAGTATGGGCTACACCTTC | CASSRQRVSQGSMGYTF
TRBJ1-4 | . | TRBV6-1 | TRBD1 | TGTGCCAGCAGTGCCGGGACAGGGGGGATTCATTCGGGTGAAAAACTGTTTTTT | CASSAGTGGIHSGEKLFF
TRBJ1-3 | . | TRBV19 | . | TGTGCCAGTAGTATAGATCCCCGGACTTCCTCTGGAAACACCATATATTTT | CASSIDPRTSSGNTIYF
TRBJ2-3 | . | TRBV4-3 | . | TGCGCCAGCAGCCAAGGGCCCTTCGCGGGGGCCCGCACAGATACGCAGTATTTT | CASSQGPFAGARTDTQYF
TRBJ2-3 | once | TRBV27 | TRBD2 | TGTGCCAGCAGTCCGCTGGCCCTAGCGGGGCCCACAGATACGCAGTATTTT | CASSPLALAGPTDTQYF
TRBJ1-4 | . | TRBV29-1 | TRBD1 | TGCAGTATAAAGGGGGCCACTAATGAAAAACTGTTTTTT | CSIKGATNEKLFF
TRBJ2-1 | . | TRBV7-9 | . | TGTGCCAGCAGCCCGACTTTTGGCGGGCGGGACAATGAGCAGTTCTTC | CASSPTFGGRDNEQFF
TRBJ1-5 | . | TRBV6-5 | . | TGTGCCAGCTATGACAGGTTTAGCAATCAGCCCCAGCATTTT | CASYDRFSNQPQHF
TRBJ1-6 | . | TRBV3-1/TRBV3-2 | . | TGTGCGAGCTCGGGTACCAAATCACCCCTCCACTTT | CASSGTKSPLHF
TRBJ1-1 | once | TRBV30 | TRBD1 | TGTGCCTGGAGTGTGGGACAGGGGATGAACACTGAAGCTTTCTTT | CAWSVGQGMNTEAFF
TRBJ1-1 | few | TRBV27 | TRBD1 | TGTGCCAGCAGCCCCGGGACAGCTAACACTGAAGCTTTCTTT | CASSPGTANTEAFF
TRBJ2-2 | . | TRBV4-2 | TRBD1 | TGTGCCAGCAGCCAAGCGGCAGGGGGCCGGACCGGGGAGCTGTTTTTT | CASSQAAGGRTGELFF
TRBJ2-1 | . | TRBV5-1 | TRBD1 | TGCGCCAGCAGCCGGGGGCCGGGACAGGGGGCGCCCAGCTCCTACAATGAGCAGTTCTTC | CASSRGPGQGAPSSYNEQFF